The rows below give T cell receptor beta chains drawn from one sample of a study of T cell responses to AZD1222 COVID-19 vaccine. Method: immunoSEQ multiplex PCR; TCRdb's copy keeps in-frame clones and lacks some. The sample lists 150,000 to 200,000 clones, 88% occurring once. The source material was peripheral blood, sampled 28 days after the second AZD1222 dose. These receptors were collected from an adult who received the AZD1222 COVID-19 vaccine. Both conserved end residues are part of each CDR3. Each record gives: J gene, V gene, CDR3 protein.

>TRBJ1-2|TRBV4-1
CASSQGAGVNYGYTF
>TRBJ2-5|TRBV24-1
CATSDPLRGETQYF
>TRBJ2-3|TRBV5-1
CASSLGQVTDTQYF
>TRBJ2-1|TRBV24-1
CATSDLTGSYNEQFF
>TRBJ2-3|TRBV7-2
CASSPHSPAGGGDTQYF
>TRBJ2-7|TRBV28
CASLRDRVSYEQYF
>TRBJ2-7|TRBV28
CASSFPTSGDSYEQYF
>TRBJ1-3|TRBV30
CAASRSSSGNTIYF
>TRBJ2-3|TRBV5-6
CASSLYSDTPSTDTQYF
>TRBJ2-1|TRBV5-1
CASSLSPDRGRFGEQFF
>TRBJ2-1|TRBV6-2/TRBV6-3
CASSSMSSGGTFGNEQFF
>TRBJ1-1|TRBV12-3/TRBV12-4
CAIARAGTEAFF